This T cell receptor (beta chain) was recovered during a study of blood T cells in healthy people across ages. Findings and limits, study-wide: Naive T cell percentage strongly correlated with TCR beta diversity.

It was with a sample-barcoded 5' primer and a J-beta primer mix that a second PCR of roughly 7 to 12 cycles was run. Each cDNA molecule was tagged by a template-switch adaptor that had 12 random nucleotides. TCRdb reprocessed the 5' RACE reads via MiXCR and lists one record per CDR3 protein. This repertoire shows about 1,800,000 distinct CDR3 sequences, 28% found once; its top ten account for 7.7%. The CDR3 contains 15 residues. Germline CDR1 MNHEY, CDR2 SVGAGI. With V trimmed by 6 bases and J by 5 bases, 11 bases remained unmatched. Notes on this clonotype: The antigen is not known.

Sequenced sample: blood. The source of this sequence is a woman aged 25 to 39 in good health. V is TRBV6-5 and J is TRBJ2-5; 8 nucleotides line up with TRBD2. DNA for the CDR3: TGTGCCAGCAGCCCTGGACTAGCAGCAGACGAGACCCAGTACTTC. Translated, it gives CASSPGLAADETQYF.